This TCR beta chain was sequenced during a study of blood T cell repertoires in COVID-19. Study at large: Researchers got acute and convalescent COVID-19 samples from the United States, Italy and Spain. PBMCs, B-cell-depleted T cells, or T cells were the source of the cDNA or gDNA that made up the material.

In the authors' methods: Estimation of nucleated cell counts relied on the amplification of reference gene primers. The method was immunoSEQ multiplex PCR; TCRdb's version includes in-frame clones alone and lacks a portion of them. V and J calls plus clone size are reproduced from that table; the DNA served to infer D and trimming. The sample holds about 110,000 clones, roughly 88% seen once. This CDR3 has 17 residues. V lost 3 bases and J 5 bases, leaving 19 bases between the germline ends. Germline assignment: CDR1 SGHTA and CDR2 FQGNSA. The specimen sequenced was peripheral blood. The TCR sequence derives from a woman aged 70-85 years who had recovered from COVID-19. J is TRBJ2-2 and V is TRBV7-2; D may be TRBD1 (5 bases). In DNA, the CDR3 is TGTGCCAGCAGCTTTCATAGGGCAGGGTCACGGACCGGGGAGCTGTTTTTT. It is translated as CASSFHRAGSRTGELFF.